The 21 T cell receptor beta chains in this list originate from one sample, sequenced in a study of T cell repertoires in cytomegalovirus infection. These receptors have no known antigen. TCRdb re-called the reads through MiXCR, storing one row per CDR3 protein. The sample lists around 770,000 distinct CDR3 sequences, 25% to 35% seen once, with around 13% in the top ten. The input for sequencing was cultured CD8+ T cells from PBMCs, taken from culture after CMV antigen stimulation. Receptors originate from a human donor in good health (CMV status not recorded). Some clones in this sample may be carry-over from other donors' samples.

The rearrangement uses TRBV6-2 or TRBV6-3 and TRBJ1-6; 7 nucleotides agree with TRBD1. V shed 4 bases and J 8 bases; nucleotides not matched to a gene: 5. Germline V CDR1 and CDR2: MNHEY, SVGEGT. The CDR3 length is 14 residues. Written as DNA, the CDR3 is TGTGCCAGCAGTTGGACAGGACTCCATTCACCCCTCCACTTT. Residues: CASSWTGLHSPLHF.

The rearrangement links TRBV12-3 or TRBV12-4 to TRBJ2-3; 10 nucleotides line up with TRBD2. CDR3 size: 15 residues. The junction had 3 bases not matched to a gene; V was cut back by 1 base and J by 5 bases. This CDR3 is CASSLERGGKDTQYF. In DNA, the CDR3 is TGTGCCAGCAGTTTAGAGCGGGGGGGAAAAGATACGCAGTATTTT.

A word on this clonotype: One end of the junction varies from germline; a read error may be responsible. The chain couples TRBV6-2 or TRBV6-3 to TRBJ1-1; D is uncertain. The CDR3 length is 13 residues. Germline-derived CDR1 and CDR2 are MNHEY and SVGEGT. CDR3 nucleotides: TGTGCCAGCAGTTCAAACAGTCGGGCGGAAGTTTTCTTT. Amino acid sequence: CASSSNSRAEVFF.

This clonotype was counted at least ten times. J is TRBJ2-3 and V is TRBV7-8, with D perhaps matching TRBD2 (6 bases). This CDR3 region has 16 residues. V dropped 1 base and J dropped 5 bases, with 16 bases sitting between them. CDR1 SGHVS and CDR2 FQNEAQ come from the germline V gene. The DNA for the CDR3 is TGTGCCAGCAGCTTAGTGGCGGGGACTGTGGGAGATACGCAGTATTTT. This gives the protein CASSLVAGTVGDTQYF.

This clonotype showed up many times. The chain links TRBV7-2 to TRBJ1-1, with 7 bases fitting TRBD1. The CDR3 runs to 14 residues. V lost 4 bases and J lost 4; bases outside the gene matches: 6. The germline CDR1 and CDR2 sequences are SGHTA and FQGNSA. The CDR3 coding sequence is TGTGCCAGCAGCTCCTTCCCAGGGGGCACTGAAGCTTTCTTT. Translation: CASSSFPGGTEAFF.

J is TRBJ2-1 and V is TRBV20-1; maybe TRBD2 (5 bases). There are 14 residues in the CDR3. Trimming cost V 3 bases and J 4 bases, with 13 bases left between them. In germline, CDR1 is DFQATT, CDR2 SNEGSKA (reference sequence). The CDR3 nucleotides read TGCAGTGCTAGTACGAGAGAGGGATACAATGAGCAGTTCTTC. It encodes CSASTREGYNEQFF.

V is TRBV19 and J is TRBJ1-2; no reliable D call. Trimming pared 5 bases from V and 4 bases from J, leaving 11 bases between. CDR1 is LNHDA, CDR2 SQIVND, per germline (reference sequence). The CDR3 is 13 residues long. The CDR3: CASSSDTRYGYTF. As DNA, the CDR3 is TGTGCCAGTAGTTCCGACACTCGCTATGGCTACACCTTC. The full variable domain, in which reference TRBV19 and TRBJ1-2 provide the parts outside the CDR3, is DGGITQSPKYLFRKEGQNVTLSCEQNLNHDAMYWYRQDPGQGLRLIYYSQIVNDFQKGDIAEGYSVSREKKESFPLTVTSAQKNPTAFYLCASSSDTRYGYTFGSGTRLTVV.

This clonotype was seen only a few times. The V and J genes are TRBV6-2 or TRBV6-3 and TRBJ2-5; D remains unclear. The CDR3 spans 15 residues. Germline V gene sequence: CDR1 MNHEY, CDR2 SVGEGT. V was cut by 8 bases and J by 0 bases, with 16 bases left in between. The CDR3 here is CASRPPGPYQETQYF. CDR3 nucleotide sequence: TGTGCCAGCCGTCCACCGGGCCCGTACCAAGAGACCCAGTACTTC.

This clonotype was counted only a few times. V and J are TRBV7-9 and TRBJ1-3; TRBD1 matches 8 bases. Trimming removed 3 bases from V and 4 bases from J; junction bases left unmatched: 5. This CDR3 has 15 amino acids. Germline V lookup: CDR1 SEHNR, CDR2 FQNEAQ (reference sequence). The CDR3 DNA is TGTGCCAGCAGCTTCCCGGACAGGGCAGGAAACACCATATATTTT. Residues: CASSFPDRAGNTIYF.

In this sample, this clonotype turned up a few times. This sequence joins TRBV5-1 and TRBJ2-3, with D possibly being TRBD1 or TRBD2 (6 bases each). This CDR3 spans 15 amino acids. The germline gives CDR1 SGHRS, CDR2 YFSETQ. Trimming took 0 bases from V and 3 from J, leaving 11 bases between them. The CDR3 nucleotides are TGCGCCAGCAGCTTGGAGGGGGGCGTAACAGATACGCAGTATTTT. Translated, it gives CASSLEGGVTDTQYF.

This clonotype was counted a few times. The chain carries TRBV6-2 or TRBV6-3 and TRBJ2-7; 8 nucleotides line up with TRBD1. CDR1 is MNHEY, CDR2 SVGEGT, per germline. V gave up 6 bases and J gave up 5 bases; unmatched junction bases: 3. CDR3 size: 12 residues. CDR3 nucleotides: TGTGCCAGCAGCCCGGGACAGGACGAGCAGTACGTC. Protein: CASSPGQDEQYV.

V gene TRBV6-2 or TRBV6-3 combines with J gene TRBJ2-1; no definite D call. The germline CDR1 and CDR2 sequences are MNHEY and SVGEGT. V lost 5 bases to trimming and J lost 9 bases, with 8 bases between them. This CDR3 is 11 amino acids long. CDR3 loop: CASSLTREQFF. The CDR3 bases are TGTGCCAGCAGTCTTACCCGTGAGCAGTTCTTC.

V and J are TRBV19 and TRBJ2-3; tentative D call: TRBD2 (5 bases). The CDR3 is 15 residues long. In germline, CDR1 is LNHDA, CDR2 SQIVND (reference sequence). Trimming removed 1 base from V and 3 bases from J, with 11 bases in between. As DNA, the CDR3 is TGTGCCAGTAGTATAGCGGGGAAACTTACAGATACGCAGTATTTT. Translating gives CASSIAGKLTDTQYF.

This clonotype showed up just a few times. The V gene is TRBV7-9, the J gene TRBJ1-1, with TRBD1 matching 10 bases. After removal of 5 bases from V and 5 bases from J, the junction contained 8 bases not matched to a gene. The germline gives CDR1 SEHNR, CDR2 FQNEAQ (reference sequence). The CDR3 length is 15 residues. This CDR3 reads CASSGAGQGDTEAFF. For the CDR3, the DNA is TGTGCCAGCAGCGGGGCCGGACAGGGGGATACTGAAGCTTTCTTT.

This clonotype was seen a handful of times. The V gene is TRBV6-5, the J gene TRBJ1-1, with D uncertain. Trimming pared 2 bases from V and 6 bases from J, leaving 16 bases between. The CDR3 length is 15 residues. Germline V gene sequence: CDR1 MNHEY, CDR2 SVGAGI. The CDR3 region is CASSYNPGSLAEAFF. CDR3 bases: TGTGCCAGCAGTTACAATCCGGGGTCCTTAGCTGAAGCTTTCTTT.

Only a few counts were recorded for this clonotype. CDR3: CAIGLRYEQYF. CDR3 sequence (DNA): TGTGCTATTGGGCTACGATACGAGCAGTACTTC. The chain joins TRBV7-8 to TRBJ2-7, with unresolved D. Per germline, CDR1 SGHVS and CDR2 FQNEAQ. CDR3 length: 11 residues.

This clonotype was seen once. The CDR3 region is CASSGLAGVSETQYF. The DNA of the CDR3 is TGTGCCAGCAGCGGACTAGCGGGGGTTTCGGAGACCCAGTACTTC. V usage is TRBV7-6 and J usage is TRBJ2-5; 13 positions agree with TRBD2. V was pared by 5 bases and J by 5 bases, with 5 bases of the junction left unmatched. CDR1 is SGHVS and CDR2 is FNYEAQ in the germline V gene. The CDR3 covers 15 residues.

This clonotype was picked up many times. This chain joins TRBV6-5 and TRBJ1-1; the match to TRBD1 covers 7 bases. This CDR3 comprises 13 residues. Germline trimming cut 6 bases from V and 1 base from J; bases unmatched to any gene: 2. The germline CDR1 and CDR2 sequences are MNHEY and SVGAGI. CDR3 DNA sequence: TGTGCCAGCAGGGGACAGACGAACACTGAAGCTTTCTTT. This translates into CASRGQTNTEAFF.

This clonotype has just a few counts. The chain carries TRBV7-9 and TRBJ2-2, with 7 bases lining up with TRBD1. With 4 bases clipped from V and 0 bases from J, the junction kept 5 bases outside the gene matches. This CDR3 region has 16 residues. CDR1 and CDR2 from the germline V gene are SEHNR and FQNEAQ (reference sequence). CDR3 protein: CASSSPDRANTGELFF. The CDR3 region has the DNA TGTGCCAGCAGCTCCCCCGACAGGGCGAACACCGGGGAGCTGTTTTTT.

The chain employs TRBV6-1 and TRBJ2-7, with D perhaps matching TRBD2 (6 bases). V lost 2 bases, J lost 0 bases, and 11 bases lay in between. Germline CDR1 reads MNHNS; CDR2 reads SASEGT. The CDR3 length is 15 residues. The CDR3 DNA reads as TGTGCCAGCAGTGAAAGCGGCGGGGTCTCCTACGAGCAGTACTTC. This encodes CASSESGGVSYEQYF.

This clonotype occurred a few times. V and J are TRBV27 and TRBJ2-7, with TRBD1 matching 7 bases. CDR3 length: 14 residues. Germline CDR1 is MNHEY and CDR2 is SMNVEV (reference sequence). V lost 6 bases and J lost 3; bases outside the gene matches: 8. The CDR3 region has the DNA TGTGCCAGCAGACCGATGACAGGGAACTACGAGCAGTACTTC. Residues: CASRPMTGNYEQYF.